This T cell receptor (beta chain) was identified in a study of cytomegalovirus exposure and HLA in healthy donors. PCR amplification relied on 60 Vbeta primers (plus 13 Jbeta primers). Libraries were prepared by immunoSEQ multiplex PCR; TCRdb keeps only in-frame clonotypes and omits some of them. The profile shows some 100,000 clones, 65% to 90% of them singletons. Germline V gene lookup returns CDR1 SNHLY and CDR2 FYNNEI. The CDR3 runs 12 residues. After removal of 6 bases from V and 6 bases from J, the junction contained 4 bases not matched to a gene. The sequenced sample consisted of PBMCs. The receptor was derived from a young woman in good health and CMV-seronegative. The V and J genes are TRBV2 and TRBJ2-7; 8 bases map to TRBD1. CDR3 residues: CASRDTGGEQYF. The CDR3 region has the DNA TGTGCCAGCAGGGATACAGGGGGCGAGCAGTACTTC.